The clone carrying this TCR beta chain was counted once. Germline values: CDR1 SQVTM, CDR2 ANQGSEA. The CDR3 spans 11 residues. Trimming cost V 4 bases and J 8 bases, with 11 bases left between them. These data originate in a study of blood T cell repertoires in COVID-19. Study processing details: Amplifying reference gene primers gave estimates of nucleated cell counts. Repertoires were generated with immunoSEQ multiplex PCR, while TCRdb's copy carries only in-frame clones and drops some. From that table come the V and J calls and clone size; the DNA was used to work out D and trimming. Seen here are about 86,000 clones, roughly four fifths observed once, and the top ten hold 0.95% to 1.5%.

The sample comprised peripheral blood. This receptor was obtained from a woman older than 75 with acute or convalescent COVID-19. The gene calls are TRBV29-1 and TRBJ1-2; D is perhaps TRBD1 (6 bases). The DNA of the CDR3 is TGCAGCGTTGTGACAGGCCTGGGCTACACCTTC. Encoded protein: CSVVTGLGYTF.